This T cell receptor (beta chain) derives from a study of cytomegalovirus exposure and HLA in healthy donors. Overall study results and limits: An analysis done earlier found most TCR beta V segments productive about 90% or about 30% of the time. A highly shared variant cluster was judged a likely technical artifact.

The primer mix had 60 Vbeta and 13 Jbeta primers. Repertoires were generated with immunoSEQ multiplex PCR, while TCRdb's copy carries only in-frame clones and drops some. This listing includes some 140,000 clones. Worth noting for this clone: Its matching antigen is unknown.

V was cut by 4 bases and J by 1 base, with 7 bases left in between. This CDR3 spans 14 amino acids. The germline CDR1 and CDR2 sequences are SNHLY and FYNNEI. Sequenced sample: PBMCs. The chain joins TRBV2 to TRBJ2-2; TRBD1 is a possible D gene (5 bases). The TCR comes from a woman aged 60-70 years in good health and CMV-seronegative. The CDR3 reads CASSVRVNTGELFF. The CDR3, as DNA: TGTGCCAGCAGTGTCAGGGTGAACACCGGGGAGCTGTTTTTT.